The 16 T cell receptor beta chains below all came from one sample that was sequenced in a study of blood T cell repertoires in COVID-19. This table comes from immunoSEQ multiplex PCR, and its TCRdb copy is limited to in-frame clones, with some not included. The sample comprises under 250,000 clones, about 83% of which are singletons, and approximately 13% rests with the top ten. Sequencing was performed on peripheral blood. The receptor source for this set is an elderly man with acute or convalescent COVID-19.

The chain joins TRBV20-1 to TRBJ1-1; D is ambiguous. The germline V and J ends were trimmed by 2 bases and 8 bases, with 9 bases remaining between them. The CDR3 length is 11 residues. Germline lookup yields CDR1 DFQATT and CDR2 SNEGSKA (reference sequence). Here the CDR3 DNA reads TGCAGTGCTAGACGGGGTCTGGAAGCTTTCTTT. Protein product: CSARRGLEAFF.

This chain links TRBV5-6 with TRBJ2-7; 8 bases agree with TRBD1. This CDR3 is 13 amino acids long. Losses at the gene ends were 8 bases for V and 2 bases for J; bases not matched to a gene: 6. Germline loops: CDR1 SGHDT, CDR2 YYEEEE. CDR3 coding DNA: TGTGCCAGTTCTTGGACAGGGCCCTACGAGCAGTACTTC. This gives the protein CASSWTGPYEQYF.

V usage is TRBV18 and J usage is TRBJ2-1; 7 nucleotides line up with TRBD1. Germline CDR1 KGHSH, CDR2 LQKENI. The junction had 3 bases not matched to a gene; V was cut back by 0 bases and J by 1 base. The CDR3 length is 16 residues. The CDR3 region has the DNA TGTGCCAGCTCACCACCGTCGGGACAGTCCTACAATGAGCAGTTCTTC. Translating gives CASSPPSGQSYNEQFF.

This clone came up once. The chain joins TRBV4-3 to TRBJ1-2; 7 nucleotides agree with TRBD1. V was clipped by 3 bases and J by 4 bases; unmatched bases: 8. The germline gives CDR1 LGHNA, CDR2 YSLEER. This CDR3 contains 15 residues. CDR3 amino acids: CASSHQGDSTYGYTF. The CDR3, as DNA: TGCGCCAGCAGCCACCAGGGGGACAGTACCTATGGCTACACCTTC.

V and J are TRBV9 and TRBJ2-7; weak D call: TRBD1 (6 bases). The CDR3 loop spans 14 amino acids. CDR1 is SGDLS, CDR2 YYNGEE, per germline. Between the trimmed V and J ends, which lost 0 bases and 4 bases, there was a span of 11 bases. Here the CDR3 reads CASSVGTDLYEQYF. The DNA for the CDR3 is TGTGCCAGCAGCGTAGGGACAGACCTTTACGAGCAGTACTTC.

The rearrangement uses TRBV7-2 and TRBJ2-7; TRBD1 aligns across 10 bases. This CDR3 contains 15 residues. Germline lookup yields CDR1 SGHTA and CDR2 FQGNSA. J lost 2 bases, V lost 7 bases, and 8 bases had no gene match. The CDR3 DNA reads as TGTGCCAGCACTATACCAGGGACAGGGGCCTACGAGCAGTACTTC. This gives the protein CASTIPGTGAYEQYF.

V usage is TRBV28 and J usage is TRBJ1-2; the match to TRBD1 covers 7 bases. The V gene's germline CDR1 is MDHEN and CDR2 SYDVKM. V lost 4 bases and J lost 5; bases outside the gene matches: 7. This CDR3 region has 14 residues. The CDR3 nucleotides are TGTGCCAGCAGTTCACCAGGGGGTCGGTATGGCTACACCTTC. Amino acid sequence: CASSSPGGRYGYTF.

The gene calls are TRBV28 and TRBJ1-5; D remains ambiguous. The CDR3 sequence is 12 residues long. Trimming pared 3 bases from V and 11 bases from J, leaving 11 bases between. Germline loops: CDR1 MDHEN, CDR2 SYDVKM. The CDR3 region has the DNA TGTGCCAGCAGTTTTGCCCTCCAGGCCCAGCATTTT. It codes for CASSFALQAQHF.

Concerning this clone itself: The junction differs from germline at one of its ends, possibly a read error. The chain uses TRBV19 and TRBJ1-1; no definite D call. The V gene's germline CDR1 is LNHDA and CDR2 SQIVND (reference sequence). CDR3 length: 12 residues. CDR3 loop: CASSLRNSEAFF. The CDR3 region has the DNA TGTGCCAGTAGTCTCAGGAACTCTGAAGCTTTCTTT.

The V gene is TRBV7-2, the J gene TRBJ1-6, with D hard to call. Trimming left V 3 bases short and J 7 bases short, with 13 bases between. Germline CDR1 SGHTA, CDR2 FQGNSA. The CDR3 sequence is 15 residues long. CDR3 DNA sequence: TGTGCCAGCAGCTTCTCGGACCGCGGGAATTCACCCCTCCACTTT. This codes for CASSFSDRGNSPLHF. The whole variable domain, remainder taken from reference TRBV7-2 and TRBJ1-6, is GAGVSQSPSNKVTEKGKDVELRCDPISGHTALYWYRQSLGQGLEFLIYFQGNSAPDKSGLPSDRFSAERTGGSVSTLTIQRTQQEDSAVYLCASSFSDRGNSPLHFGNGTRLTVT.

This chain connects TRBV29-1 to TRBJ1-1; D may be TRBD1 (5 bases). This CDR3 spans 14 amino acids. Germline V lookup: CDR1 SQVTM, CDR2 ANQGSEA. Trimming shortened V by 7 bases and J by 1 base, and 16 bases separated the two germline ends. DNA for the CDR3: TGCAGCGCCCGAAGGGAAGGGGCGAACACTGAAGCTTTCTTT. Its translation: CSARREGANTEAFF. The complete variable domain, with remaining parts taken from reference TRBV29-1 and TRBJ1-1, reads SAVISQKPSRDICQRGTSLTIQCQVDSQVTMMFWYRQQPGQSLTLIATANQGSEATYESGFVIDKFPISRPNLTFSTLTVSNMSPEDSSIYLCSARREGANTEAFFGQGTRLTVV.

This rearrangement joins TRBV6-5 to TRBJ2-1; D is possibly TRBD2 (5 bases). Germline lookup yields CDR1 MNHEY and CDR2 SVGAGI. The CDR3 sequence is 12 residues long. Deletions cut 2 bases from V and 9 bases from J, with 8 bases between. The CDR3 is CASSYLEGEQFF. The DNA of the CDR3 is TGTGCCAGCAGTTACCTAGAGGGTGAGCAGTTCTTC.

V gene TRBV27 combines with J gene TRBJ2-7; D possibly corresponds to TRBD2 (5 bases). The V gene lost 3 bases and the J gene lost 6 bases, with 12 bases spanning the gap. Germline V gene data show CDR1 as MNHEY and CDR2 as SMNVEV (reference sequence). The CDR3 sequence is 13 residues long. In nucleotides, the CDR3 is TGTGCCAGCAGTTTGAGGACTCCCCTCGAGCAGTACTTC. Translated: CASSLRTPLEQYF.

The genes are TRBV6-5 and TRBJ2-7; maybe TRBD2 (6 bases). CDR3 length equals 13 residues. The V gene's germline CDR1 is MNHEY and CDR2 SVGAGI. The ends were cut back, 4 bases at V and 4 bases at J, with 11 bases in the middle. The CDR3 nucleotides read TGTGCCAGCAGTTCCAGCGGGTGGTACGAGCAGTACTTC. Its translation: CASSSSGWYEQYF.

The gene calls are TRBV3-1 (or the pseudogene TRBV3-2) and TRBJ1-1; D remains unclear. Trimming shortened V by 1 base and J by 0 bases, and 15 bases separated the two germline ends. This CDR3 spans 17 amino acids. The germline V gene has CDR1 LGHDT and CDR2 YNNKEL (reference sequence). CDR3 amino acids: CASSQGGWQRLNTEAFF. The DNA of the CDR3 is TGTGCCAGCAGCCAAGGAGGTTGGCAACGCTTGAACACTGAAGCTTTCTTT.

The chain carries TRBV7-2 and TRBJ2-7, with D possibly being TRBD2 (7 bases). Germline CDR1 SGHTA, CDR2 FQGNSA. V lost 2 bases and J lost 2, with 13 bases in between. CDR3 length: 15 amino acids. CDR3 bases: TGTGCCAGCAGCTTACGAACGGGGGGCACCTACGAGCAGTACTTC. Translating it yields CASSLRTGGTYEQYF. Full variable domain (remainder filled in from reference TRBV7-2 and TRBJ2-7): GAGVSQSPSNKVTEKGKDVELRCDPISGHTALYWYRQSLGQGLEFLIYFQGNSAPDKSGLPSDRFSAERTGGSVSTLTIQRTQQEDSAVYLCASSLRTGGTYEQYFGPGTRLTVT.